A single sample gave rise to the 19 T cell receptor beta chains below, sequenced in a study of T cell responses to AZD1222 COVID-19 vaccine. Data came from immunoSEQ multiplex PCR; TCRdb stores just in-frame clones and leaves some out. The sample lists about 150,000 clones, 91% occurring once. The sequencing here drew on peripheral blood, taken on day 0 of AZD1222 vaccination. All receptors derive from an adult in good health.

Relative to its sample, this clone is medium-sized. J is TRBJ1-2 and V is TRBV29-1; D unclear. The CDR3 loop spans 14 amino acids. CDR1 and CDR2 (germline): SQVTM, ANQGSEA. The V and J ends lost 3 bases and 3 bases respectively, with 14 bases between them. CDR3 protein: CSVEVSGLYYGYTF. The CDR3 DNA is TGCAGCGTTGAGGTCTCCGGGCTATACTATGGCTACACCTTC.

The chain has TRBV6-5 and TRBJ1-2, with D perhaps TRBD1 (5 bases). CDR1 MNHEY and CDR2 SVGAGI come from the germline V gene. Trimming removed 2 bases at V and 0 bases at J, with 10 bases between. This CDR3 spans 15 amino acids. The CDR3 here is CASSYPEGPNYGYTF. As DNA, the CDR3 is TGTGCCAGCAGTTACCCGGAGGGGCCTAACTATGGCTACACCTTC.

The V gene is TRBV7-2, the J gene TRBJ2-1; 14 nucleotides align to TRBD2. There are 16 residues in the CDR3. V was pared by 3 bases and J by 8 bases, with 6 bases of the junction left unmatched. Germline V CDR1 and CDR2: SGHTA, FQGNSA. The CDR3: CASSFRLAGGPDEQFF. CDR3 DNA: TGTGCCAGCAGCTTTCGACTAGCGGGAGGGCCTGATGAGCAGTTCTTC.

The V gene is TRBV9, the J gene TRBJ2-2; possibly TRBD2 for D (5 bases). V shed 0 bases and J shed 3 bases, with 9 bases lying between them. This CDR3 contains 15 residues. Germline V gene lookup returns CDR1 SGDLS and CDR2 YYNGEE. For the CDR3, the DNA is TGTGCCAGCAGCGTAGGGGGAGTAGACACCGGGGAGCTGTTTTTT. It encodes CASSVGGVDTGELFF.

The CDR3 DNA follows: TGCGCCAGCAGCTCCCAAGGACAGGGATCTTCACCCCTCCACTTT. As protein: CASSSQGQGSSPLHF. The chain is built from TRBV5-1 and TRBJ1-6, with 8 bases matching TRBD1. With 3 bases clipped from V and 9 bases from J, the junction kept 8 bases outside the gene matches. Germline CDR1 is SGHRS and CDR2 is YFSETQ. The CDR3 runs to 15 residues. Full variable domain (missing parts from reference TRBV5-1 and TRBJ1-6): KAGVTQTPRYLIKTRGQQVTLSCSPISGHRSVSWYQQTPGQGLQFLFEYFSETQRNKGNFPGRFSGRQFSNSRSEMNVSTLELGDSALYLCASSSQGQGSSPLHFGNGTRLTVT.

The CDR3 spells CASSLRLTVSYGYTF. The CDR3 coding sequence is TGTGCCAGCAGCCTAAGGCTGACGGTCTCCTATGGCTACACCTTC. The chain is built from TRBV7-2 and TRBJ1-2; D remains unclear. Germline V gives CDR1 SGHTA, CDR2 FQGNSA. The V gene lost 5 bases and the J gene lost 4 bases, with 17 bases spanning the gap. The CDR3 consists of 15 residues.

This clone was recorded only once. This chain links TRBV18 with TRBJ2-5; 7 bases are a match to TRBD2. The germline V gene encodes CDR1 KGHSH and CDR2 LQKENI. The CDR3 is made up of 15 amino acids. Trimming took 6 bases from V and 5 from J; bases not matched to a gene: 12. DNA for the CDR3: TGTGCCAGCTCGCGCTCTAGCGGCAGCGATGAGACCCAGTACTTC. The encoded protein is CASSRSSGSDETQYF.

V and J are TRBV2 and TRBJ2-1; the D gene could be TRBD1 or TRBD2 (6 bases each). The germline V and J ends were trimmed by 10 bases and 9 bases, with 25 bases remaining between them. The germline V gene has CDR1 SNHLY and CDR2 FYNNEI. This CDR3 comprises 15 residues. The CDR3 DNA follows: TGTGCCAACCCAGCCTCGGGACTCCGGACAGCTGAGCAGTTCTTC. This translates into CANPASGLRTAEQFF.

The rearrangement joins TRBV19 to TRBJ2-5; 7 nucleotides line up with TRBD2. Germline CDR1 LNHDA, CDR2 SQIVND (reference sequence). The CDR3 totals 14 residues. V was pared by 5 bases and J by 5 bases, with 8 bases of the junction left unmatched. The CDR3 DNA sequence: TGTGCCAGTAGTTCGGGGACTACCCCGGAGACCCAGTACTTC. Its translation is CASSSGTTPETQYF. Full variable domain (missing parts from reference TRBV19 and TRBJ2-5): DGGITQSPKYLFRKEGQNVTLSCEQNLNHDAMYWYRQDPGQGLRLIYYSQIVNDFQKGDIAEGYSVSREKKESFPLTVTSAQKNPTAFYLCASSSGTTPETQYFGPGTRLLVL.

The chain uses TRBV3-1 (or the pseudogene TRBV3-2) and TRBJ1-1; D possibly corresponds to TRBD1 (5 bases). Germline V gives CDR1 LGHDT, CDR2 YNNKEL (reference sequence). There are 12 residues in the CDR3. Between the trimmed V and J ends, which lost 5 bases and 4 bases, there was a span of 8 bases. The CDR3 DNA sequence: TGTGCCAGCAGCAATGGGGGCACTGAAGCTTTCTTT. Its protein is CASSNGGTEAFF.

This chain connects TRBV3-1 (or the pseudogene TRBV3-2) to TRBJ1-2, with 7 bases matching TRBD1. V lost 4 bases to trimming and J lost 0 bases; unmatched junction nucleotides: 5. The CDR3 spans 15 residues. Per the germline V gene, CDR1 is LGHDT and CDR2 is YNNKEL (reference sequence). Here the CDR3 reads CASSLLDRSNYGYTF. In nucleotides, the CDR3 is TGTGCCAGCAGCCTCTTGGACAGGTCTAACTATGGCTACACCTTC.

The rearrangement uses TRBV7-9 and TRBJ2-7; TRBD2 agrees at 8 bases. This CDR3 contains 15 residues. Trimming cost V 5 bases and J 2 bases; bases outside gene matches: 8. CDR1 and CDR2 from the germline V gene are SEHNR and FQNEAQ (reference sequence). In DNA, the CDR3 is TGTGCCAGCAGCGGCGGTATCGGGGGGGCCTACGAGCAGTACTTC. Its translation: CASSGGIGGAYEQYF. Full variable domain (rest looked up from reference TRBV7-9 and TRBJ2-7): DTGVSQNPRHKITKRGQNVTFRCDPISEHNRLYWYRQTLGQGPEFLTYFQNEAQLEKSRLLSDRFSAERPKGSFSTLEIQRTEQGDSAMYLCASSGGIGGAYEQYFGPGTRLTVT.

The chain recombines TRBV18 with TRBJ1-3; the D is unclear. The CDR3 contains 15 residues. Between the trimmed V and J ends, which lost 4 bases and 2 bases, there was a span of 12 bases. The germline gives CDR1 KGHSH, CDR2 LQKENI. The CDR3 loop is CASSRTEATGNTIYF. The CDR3 DNA reads TGTGCCAGCTCACGAACAGAAGCGACTGGAAACACCATATATTTT.

The chain links TRBV2 to TRBJ2-7; 7 nucleotides line up with TRBD1. Trimming took 6 bases from V and 7 from J; bases not matched to a gene: 15. The CDR3 spans 15 residues. Germline lookup yields CDR1 SNHLY and CDR2 FYNNEI. DNA of the CDR3: TGTGCCAGCAGCGCCCGGGACAGCTCCCTTGGGGAGCAGTACTTC. Translated, it gives CASSARDSSLGEQYF. Based on the CDR3 plus reference TRBV2 and TRBJ2-7, the full variable domain is EPEVTQTPSHQVTQMGQEVILRCVPISNHLYFYWYRQILGQKVEFLVSFYNNEISEKSEIFDDQFSVERPDGSNFTLKIRSTKLEDSAMYFCASSARDSSLGEQYFGPGTRLTVT.

The V and J genes are TRBV11-2 and TRBJ2-1; D is possibly TRBD1 or TRBD2 (5 bases each). The CDR3 contains 17 residues. V was cut by 5 bases and J by 0 bases, with 17 bases left in between. Germline CDR1 reads SGHAT; CDR2 reads FQNNGV. The CDR3 DNA reads as TGTGCCAGCAGCCCAAGAGGGGCGGCTAGCTCCTACAATGAGCAGTTCTTC. Translated: CASSPRGAASSYNEQFF.

The genes are TRBV5-8 and TRBJ1-5; TRBD1 matches at 8 bases. There are 16 residues in the CDR3. Trimming at V came to 2 bases and at J to 0 bases, leaving 4 bases not matched to a gene. Germline V gene lookup returns CDR1 SGHTS and CDR2 YDEGEE. The DNA for the CDR3 is TGTGCCAGCAGCTTCGAGACAGGGGTTAGCAATCAGCCCCAGCATTTT. Its protein is CASSFETGVSNQPQHF.

This chain uses TRBV18 with TRBJ2-1; D not certain. The CDR3 consists of 12 residues. The germline V gene encodes CDR1 KGHSH and CDR2 LQKENI. With 3 bases removed from V and 3 bases from J, the gap between germline ends came to 3 bases. The CDR3 loop is CASSPGYNEQFF. CDR3 sequence (DNA): TGTGCCAGCTCACCTGGCTACAATGAGCAGTTCTTC.

V usage is TRBV29-1 and J usage is TRBJ1-1; TRBD1 is a possible D gene (5 bases). V lost 3 bases and J lost 4, with 12 bases in between. This CDR3 contains 13 residues. Germline V CDR1 and CDR2: SQVTM, ANQGSEA. Written as DNA, the CDR3 is TGCAGCGTTGACGGGACGGGGGGCACTGAAGCTTTCTTT. It translates to CSVDGTGGTEAFF. The whole variable domain, filled in from reference TRBV29-1 and TRBJ1-1, reads SAVISQKPSRDICQRGTSLTIQCQVDSQVTMMFWYRQQPGQSLTLIATANQGSEATYESGFVIDKFPISRPNLTFSTLTVSNMSPEDSSIYLCSVDGTGGTEAFFGQGTRLTVV.

The chain recombines TRBV9 with TRBJ2-1, with TRBD2 matching over 7 bases. CDR1 is SGDLS, CDR2 YYNGEE, per germline. The CDR3 covers 13 residues. The V and J ends lost 3 bases and 6 bases, in that order; junction bases with no gene match: 3. DNA for the CDR3: TGTGCCAGCAGCGCCGGGACTACCAATGAGCAGTTCTTC. Translation gives CASSAGTTNEQFF.